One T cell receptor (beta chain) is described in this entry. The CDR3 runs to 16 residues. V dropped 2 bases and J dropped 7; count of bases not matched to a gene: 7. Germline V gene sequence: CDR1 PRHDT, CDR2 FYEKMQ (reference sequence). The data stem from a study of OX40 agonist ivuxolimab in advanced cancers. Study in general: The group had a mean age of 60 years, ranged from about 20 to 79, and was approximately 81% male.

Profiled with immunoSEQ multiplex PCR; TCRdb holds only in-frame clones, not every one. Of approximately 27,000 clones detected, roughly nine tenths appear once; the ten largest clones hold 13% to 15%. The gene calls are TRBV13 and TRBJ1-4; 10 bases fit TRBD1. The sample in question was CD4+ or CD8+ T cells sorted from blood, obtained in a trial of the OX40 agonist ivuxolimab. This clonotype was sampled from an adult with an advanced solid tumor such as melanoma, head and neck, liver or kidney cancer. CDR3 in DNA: TGTGCCAGCAGCTTAAGGGGGACAGGGGAACGTGAAAAACTGTTTTTT. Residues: CASSLRGTGEREKLFF. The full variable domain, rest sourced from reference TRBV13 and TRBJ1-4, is AAGVIQSPRHLIKEKRETATLKCYPIPRHDTVYWYQQGPGQDPQFLISFYEKMQSDKGSIPDRFSAQQFSDYHSELNMSSLELGDSALYFCASSLRGTGEREKLFFGSGTQLSVL.